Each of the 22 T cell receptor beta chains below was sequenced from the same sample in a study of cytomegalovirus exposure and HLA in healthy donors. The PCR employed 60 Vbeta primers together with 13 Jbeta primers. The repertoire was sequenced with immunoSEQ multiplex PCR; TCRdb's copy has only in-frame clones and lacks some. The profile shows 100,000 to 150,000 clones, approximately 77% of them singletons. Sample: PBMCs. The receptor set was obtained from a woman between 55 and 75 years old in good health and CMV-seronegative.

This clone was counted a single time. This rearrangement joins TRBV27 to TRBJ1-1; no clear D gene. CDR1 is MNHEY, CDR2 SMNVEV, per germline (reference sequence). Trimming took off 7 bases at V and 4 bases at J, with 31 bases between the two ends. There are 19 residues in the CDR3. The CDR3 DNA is TGTGCCAGCACCTCGCTGTGGGAGTGGAGAGAAAACCGGGGCACTGAAGCTTTCTTT. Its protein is CASTSLWEWRENRGTEAFF.

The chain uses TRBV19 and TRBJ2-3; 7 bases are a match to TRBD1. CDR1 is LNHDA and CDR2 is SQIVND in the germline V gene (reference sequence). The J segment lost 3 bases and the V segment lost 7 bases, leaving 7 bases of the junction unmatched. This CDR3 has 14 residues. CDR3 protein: CASKRGQNTDTQYF. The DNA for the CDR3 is TGTGCCAGTAAGAGGGGACAGAATACAGATACGCAGTATTTT.

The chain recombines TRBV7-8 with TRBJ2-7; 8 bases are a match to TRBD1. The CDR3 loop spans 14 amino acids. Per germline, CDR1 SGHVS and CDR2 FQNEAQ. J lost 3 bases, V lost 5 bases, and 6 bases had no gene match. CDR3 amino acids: CASSRSDRGYEQYF. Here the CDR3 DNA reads TGTGCCAGCAGCCGGAGCGACAGGGGCTACGAGCAGTACTTC.

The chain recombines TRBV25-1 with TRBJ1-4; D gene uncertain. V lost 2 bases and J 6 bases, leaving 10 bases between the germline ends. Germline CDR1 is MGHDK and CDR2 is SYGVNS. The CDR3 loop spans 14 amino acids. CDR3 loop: CASSEAPGYEKLFF. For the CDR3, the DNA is TGTGCCAGCAGTGAAGCACCGGGGTATGAAAAACTGTTTTTT.

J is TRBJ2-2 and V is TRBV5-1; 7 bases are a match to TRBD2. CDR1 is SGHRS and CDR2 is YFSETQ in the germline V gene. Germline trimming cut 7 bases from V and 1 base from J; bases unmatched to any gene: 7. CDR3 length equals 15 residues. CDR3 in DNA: TGCGCCAGCCTAGCTAGCGGCTGGAACACCGGGGAGCTGTTTTTT. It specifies CASLASGWNTGELFF.

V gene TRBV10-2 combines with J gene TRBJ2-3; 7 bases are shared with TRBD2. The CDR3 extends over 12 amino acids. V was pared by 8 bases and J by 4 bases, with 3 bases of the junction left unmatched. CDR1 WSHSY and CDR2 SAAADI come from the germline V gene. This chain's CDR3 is CASWGGADTQYF. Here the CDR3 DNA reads TGCGCCAGCTGGGGGGGGGCAGATACGCAGTATTTT.

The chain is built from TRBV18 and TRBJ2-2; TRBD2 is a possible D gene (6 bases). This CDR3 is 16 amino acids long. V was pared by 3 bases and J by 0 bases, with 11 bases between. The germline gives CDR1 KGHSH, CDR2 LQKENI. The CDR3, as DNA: TGTGCCAGCTCACCGAGCGGGTGGGCGAACACCGGGGAGCTGTTTTTT. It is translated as CASSPSGWANTGELFF.

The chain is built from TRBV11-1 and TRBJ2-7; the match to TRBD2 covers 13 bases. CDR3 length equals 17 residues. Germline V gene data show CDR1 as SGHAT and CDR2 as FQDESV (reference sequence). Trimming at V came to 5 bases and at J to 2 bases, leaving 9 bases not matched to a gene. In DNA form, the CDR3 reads TGTGCCAGCAGCGTGCGACTAGCGGGAGGCACAACCTACGAGCAGTACTTC. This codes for CASSVRLAGGTTYEQYF.

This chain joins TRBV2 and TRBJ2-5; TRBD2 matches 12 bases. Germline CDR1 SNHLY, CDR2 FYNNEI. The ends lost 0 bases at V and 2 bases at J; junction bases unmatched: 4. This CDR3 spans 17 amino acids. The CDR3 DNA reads TGTGCCAGCAGTGAAGCGAAAACTAGCGGGGGGCAAGAGACCCAGTACTTC. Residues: CASSEAKTSGGQETQYF.

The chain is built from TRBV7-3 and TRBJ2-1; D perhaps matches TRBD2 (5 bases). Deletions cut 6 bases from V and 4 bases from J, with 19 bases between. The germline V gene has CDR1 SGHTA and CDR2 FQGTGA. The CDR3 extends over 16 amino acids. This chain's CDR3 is CASSPGGQRGYNEQFF. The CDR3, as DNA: TGTGCCAGCAGTCCCGGCGGGCAGCGAGGGTACAATGAGCAGTTCTTC.

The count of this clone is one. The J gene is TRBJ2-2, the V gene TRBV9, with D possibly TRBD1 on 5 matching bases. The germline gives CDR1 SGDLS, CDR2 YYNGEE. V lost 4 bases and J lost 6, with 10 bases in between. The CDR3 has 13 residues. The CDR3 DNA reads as TGTGCCAGCAGCCCTCCAGGGCCCGGGGAGCTGTTTTTT. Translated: CASSPPGPGELFF. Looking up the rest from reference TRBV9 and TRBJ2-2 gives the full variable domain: DSGVTQTPKHLITATGQRVTLRCSPRSGDLSVYWYQQSLDQGLQFLIQYYNGEERAKGNILERFSAQQFPDLHSELNLSSLELGDSALYFCASSPPGPGELFFGEGSRLTVL.

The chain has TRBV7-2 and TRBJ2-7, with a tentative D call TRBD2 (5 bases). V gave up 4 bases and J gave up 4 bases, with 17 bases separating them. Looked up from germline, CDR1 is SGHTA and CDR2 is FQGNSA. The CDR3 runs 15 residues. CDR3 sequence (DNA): TGTGCCAGCAGCTCAACTCGGACTGAGTCGTACGAGCAGTACTTC. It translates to CASSSTRTESYEQYF.

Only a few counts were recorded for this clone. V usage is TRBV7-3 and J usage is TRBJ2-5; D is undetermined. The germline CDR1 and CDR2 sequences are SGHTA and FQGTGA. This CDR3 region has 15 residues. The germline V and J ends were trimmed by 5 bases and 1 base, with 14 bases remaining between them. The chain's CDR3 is CASSPTAKFQETQYF. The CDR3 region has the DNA TGTGCCAGCAGCCCGACTGCTAAATTCCAAGAGACCCAGTACTTC.

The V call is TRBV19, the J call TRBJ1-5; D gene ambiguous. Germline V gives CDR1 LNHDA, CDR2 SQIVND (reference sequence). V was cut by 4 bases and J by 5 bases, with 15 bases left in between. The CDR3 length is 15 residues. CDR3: CASSTRPEGHQPQHF. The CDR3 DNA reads TGTGCCAGTAGTACTCGGCCCGAGGGTCATCAGCCCCAGCATTTT.

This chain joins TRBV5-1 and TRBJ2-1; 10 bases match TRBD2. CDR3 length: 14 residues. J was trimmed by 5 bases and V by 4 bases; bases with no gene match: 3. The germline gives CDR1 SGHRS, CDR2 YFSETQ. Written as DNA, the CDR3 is TGCGCCAGCAGCACTAGCGGGGATGACAATGAGCAGTTCTTC. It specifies CASSTSGDDNEQFF.

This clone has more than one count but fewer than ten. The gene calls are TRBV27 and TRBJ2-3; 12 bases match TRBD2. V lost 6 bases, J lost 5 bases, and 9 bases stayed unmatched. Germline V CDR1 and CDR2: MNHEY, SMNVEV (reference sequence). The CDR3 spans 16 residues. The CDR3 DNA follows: TGTGCCAGCAGAATCTGGACTAGCGGGGTAGGAGATACGCAGTATTTT. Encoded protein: CASRIWTSGVGDTQYF.

The CDR3 sequence is CASKLAGAHEQYF. The DNA for the CDR3 is TGTGCCAGCAAACTAGCGGGAGCCCACGAGCAGTACTTC. The chain carries TRBV2 and TRBJ2-7, with TRBD2 matching over 11 bases. CDR1 SNHLY and CDR2 FYNNEI come from the germline V gene. The V segment lost 7 bases and the J segment 5 bases; nucleotides outside the gene matches: 4. The length of the CDR3 is 13 residues.

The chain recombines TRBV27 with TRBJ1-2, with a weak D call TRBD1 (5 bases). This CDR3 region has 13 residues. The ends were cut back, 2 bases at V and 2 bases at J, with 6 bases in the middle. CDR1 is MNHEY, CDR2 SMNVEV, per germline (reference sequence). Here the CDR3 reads CASSLRQNYGYTF. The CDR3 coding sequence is TGTGCCAGCAGTTTAAGACAGAACTATGGCTACACCTTC.

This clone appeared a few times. CDR3 bases: TGTGCCATCAGTGAATGGGGACTCGGAAGCACAGATACGCAGTATTTT. Encoded protein: CAISEWGLGSTDTQYF. The V call is TRBV10-3, the J call TRBJ2-3; perhaps TRBD2 as D (6 bases). CDR1 is ENHRY and CDR2 is SYGVKD in the germline V gene. This CDR3 comprises 16 residues. Deletions cut 3 bases from V and 0 bases from J, with 13 bases between.

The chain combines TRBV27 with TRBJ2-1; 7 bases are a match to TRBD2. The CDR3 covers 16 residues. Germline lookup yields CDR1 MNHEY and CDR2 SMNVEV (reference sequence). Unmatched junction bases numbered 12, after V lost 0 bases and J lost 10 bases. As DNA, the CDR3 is TGTGCCAGCAGTTTATCGTGGACTAGGTTAGTAGTCGAGCAGTTCTTC. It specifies CASSLSWTRLVVEQFF.

The CDR3 region has the DNA TGTGCCAGCAGTCCATCAGGTGTGAAGGACTATGGCTACACCTTC. As protein: CASSPSGVKDYGYTF. This chain uses TRBV28 with TRBJ1-2; the D is unclear. There are 15 residues in the CDR3. Germline loops: CDR1 MDHEN, CDR2 SYDVKM. V lost 5 bases and J lost 3, with 16 bases in between.

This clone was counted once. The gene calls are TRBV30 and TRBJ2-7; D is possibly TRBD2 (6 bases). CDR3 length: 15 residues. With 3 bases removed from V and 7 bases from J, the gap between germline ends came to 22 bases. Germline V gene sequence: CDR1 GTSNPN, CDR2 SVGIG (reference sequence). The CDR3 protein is CAWRGRGPAFREQYF. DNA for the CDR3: TGTGCCTGGAGGGGGCGGGGTCCGGCCTTCCGGGAGCAGTACTTC.